Following are 2 T cell receptor beta chains from one sample sequenced in a study of cytomegalovirus exposure and HLA in healthy donors. TCRdb's table, derived via immunoSEQ multiplex PCR, lists solely in-frame clones and lacks some. Of tens of thousands of clones listed, 95% to 97% are singletons. Sequencing used PBMCs. These TCRs come from a man aged 18 to 30 in good health and CMV-seropositive.

The rearrangement links TRBV28 to TRBJ2-1; no clear D gene. The CDR3 is 13 amino acids. Germline V lookup: CDR1 MDHEN, CDR2 SYDVKM. Trimming shortened V by 0 bases and J by 10 bases, and 10 bases separated the two germline ends. The CDR3 bases are TGTGCCAGCAGTTTATGGGGCATTAAGGAGCAGTTCTTC. Its protein product is CASSLWGIKEQFF.

V gene TRBV19 combines with J gene TRBJ2-1, with TRBD2 identical over 13 bases. The CDR3 consists of 16 residues. The V gene's germline CDR1 is LNHDA and CDR2 SQIVND (reference sequence). The ends lost 5 bases at V and 9 bases at J; junction bases unmatched: 10. CDR3 sequence (DNA): TGTGCCAGTAGTCTTCCGGGACTAGCGGGACGCGGTGAGCAGTTCTTC. It encodes CASSLPGLAGRGEQFF.